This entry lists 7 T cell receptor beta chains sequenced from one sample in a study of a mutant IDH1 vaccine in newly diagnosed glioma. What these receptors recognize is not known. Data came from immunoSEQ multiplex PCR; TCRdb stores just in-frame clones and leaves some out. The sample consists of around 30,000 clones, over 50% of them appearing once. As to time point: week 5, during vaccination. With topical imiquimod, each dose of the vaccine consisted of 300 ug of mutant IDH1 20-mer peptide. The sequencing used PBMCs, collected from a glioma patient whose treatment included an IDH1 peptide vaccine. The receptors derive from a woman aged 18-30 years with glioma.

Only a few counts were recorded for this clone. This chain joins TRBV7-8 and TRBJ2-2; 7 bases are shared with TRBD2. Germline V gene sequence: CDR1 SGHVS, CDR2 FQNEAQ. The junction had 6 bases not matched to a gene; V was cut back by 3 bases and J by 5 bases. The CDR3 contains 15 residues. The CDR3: CASSFGSGVTGELFF. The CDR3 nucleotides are TGTGCCAGCAGCTTTGGAAGCGGGGTTACCGGGGAGCTGTTTTTT. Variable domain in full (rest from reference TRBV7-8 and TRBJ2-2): GAGVSQSPRYKVAKRGQDVALRCDPISGHVSLFWYQQALGQGPEFLTYFQNEAQLDKSGLPSDRFFAERPEGSVSTLKIQRTQQEDSAVYLCASSFGSGVTGELFFGEGSRLTVL.

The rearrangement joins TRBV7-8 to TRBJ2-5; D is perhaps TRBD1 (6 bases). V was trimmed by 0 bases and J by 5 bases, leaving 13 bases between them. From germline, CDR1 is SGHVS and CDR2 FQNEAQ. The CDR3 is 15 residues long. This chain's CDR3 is CASSLAPPGVETQYF. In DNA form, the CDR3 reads TGTGCCAGCAGCTTAGCGCCCCCAGGGGTGGAGACCCAGTACTTC.

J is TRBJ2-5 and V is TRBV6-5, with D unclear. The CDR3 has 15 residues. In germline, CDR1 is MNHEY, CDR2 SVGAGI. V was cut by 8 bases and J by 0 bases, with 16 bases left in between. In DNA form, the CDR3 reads TGTGCCAGCGGCCGGACGGATGGGTACCAAGAGACCCAGTACTTC. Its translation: CASGRTDGYQETQYF.

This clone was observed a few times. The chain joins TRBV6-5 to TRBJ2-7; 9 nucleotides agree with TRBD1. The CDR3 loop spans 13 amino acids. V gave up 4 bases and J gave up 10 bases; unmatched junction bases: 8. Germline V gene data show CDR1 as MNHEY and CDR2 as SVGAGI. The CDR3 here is CASSSGTGSRQYF. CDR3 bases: TGTGCCAGCAGTTCCGGGACAGGGTCTCGCCAGTACTTC.

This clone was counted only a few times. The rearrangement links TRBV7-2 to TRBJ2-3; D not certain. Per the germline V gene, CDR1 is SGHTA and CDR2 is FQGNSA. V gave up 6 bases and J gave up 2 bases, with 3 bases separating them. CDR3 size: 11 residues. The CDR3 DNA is TGTGCCAGCAGGGCCACAGATACGCAGTATTTT. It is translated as CASRATDTQYF.

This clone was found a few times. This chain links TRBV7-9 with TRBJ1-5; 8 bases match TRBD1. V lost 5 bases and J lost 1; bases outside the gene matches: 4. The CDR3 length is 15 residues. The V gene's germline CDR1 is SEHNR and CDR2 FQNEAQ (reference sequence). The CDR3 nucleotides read TGTGCCAGCAGCCAGGACAGGGAGAGCAATCAGCCCCAGCATTTT. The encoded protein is CASSQDRESNQPQHF.

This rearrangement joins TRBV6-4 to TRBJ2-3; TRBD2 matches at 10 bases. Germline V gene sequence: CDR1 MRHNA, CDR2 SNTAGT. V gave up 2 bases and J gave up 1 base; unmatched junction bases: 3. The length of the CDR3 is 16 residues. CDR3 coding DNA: TGTGCCAGCAGTGACGTAGCGGGAGGAGGCACAGATACGCAGTATTTT. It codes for CASSDVAGGGTDTQYF.